The clone carrying this TCR beta chain was observed at least ten times. The data originate from a study of type 1 and type 2 diabetes patients. The wider study: Samples came from type 1 diabetic, type 2 diabetic or nondiabetic people, recruited in China. T cells were magnetically sorted from PBMCs as CD4+ or CD8+ subsets. Across the study, about 19,000,000 paired-end reads were produced.

Roughly 10 milliliters of peripheral blood were collected from each participant. The PCR template was genomic DNA. Amplification of the beta chain CDR3 used 30 forward and 13 reverse multiplex primers. Via MiXCR, TCRdb re-called the multiplex PCR reads, giving one row per CDR3 protein. Here the sample spans fewer than 300,000 distinct CDR3 sequences, more than 45% being singletons. The sequence was obtained from a man younger than 30 with type 2 diabetes. The sample was peripheral blood mononuclear cells (PBMCs).

The CDR3 sequence: CASSISGGQGYEQYF. CDR3 sequence (DNA): TGTGCCAGTAGTATATCAGGGGGACAGGGATACGAGCAGTACTTC. This chain joins TRBV19 and TRBJ2-7; 9 nucleotides line up with TRBD1. The trim removed 2 bases at V and 4 bases at J, leaving 6 bases unmatched. The CDR3 is 15 amino acids. Germline V gene sequence: CDR1 LNHDA, CDR2 SQIVND (reference sequence).